These T cell receptor beta chains were read from a single sample in a study of cytomegalovirus exposure and HLA in healthy donors. Profiled with immunoSEQ multiplex PCR; TCRdb holds only in-frame clones, not every one. The sample records 150,000 to 200,000 clones, about 72% being singletons. Input material: PBMCs. The origin of the receptors is a man in his fifties in good health and CMV-seropositive. CDR3s include the opening cysteine and the closing phenylalanine or tryptophan. A D gene is named only where the DNA matches it firmly. Size tells how often a clone was seen (once, few, many) or the class of an expanded clone, and some rows leave it out.

>TRBV7-3|.|TRBJ2-1|.
TGTGCCAGCAGAAAAGAGGCCCTAGCGACTGATGAGCAGTTCTTC
CASRKEALATDEQFF
>TRBV18|.|TRBJ2-1|TRBD1
TGTGCCAGCTCAGCGGACAGGGGGTTAGAGGATGAGCAGTTCTTC
CASSADRGLEDEQFF
>TRBV28|.|TRBJ1-2|.
TGTGCCAGCAGTTCGTACAACAGGGGCTACACCTTC
CASSSYNRGYTF
>TRBV19|.|TRBJ1-2|TRBD1
TGTGCCAGTAGTGCCATAACAGGGGACTATGGCTACACCTTC
CASSAITGDYGYTF
>TRBV6-5|.|TRBJ2-1|TRBD2
TGTGCCAGCAGGGCTAGCGGGGGTATTTACAATGAGCAGTTCTTC
CASRASGGIYNEQFF
>TRBV30|.|TRBJ1-1|TRBD1
TGTGCCTGGCAGGGACAGGGGAACACTGAAGCTTTCTTT
CAWQGQGNTEAFF
>TRBV4-2|.|TRBJ2-3|.
TGTGCCAGCAGCCAAGCTCCGGGGGGCTCAGATACGCAGTATTTT
CASSQAPGGSDTQYF
>TRBV5-1|.|TRBJ2-7|.
TGCGCCAGCAGCCCCACCTACGAGCAGTACTTC
CASSPTYEQYF
>TRBV6-1|.|TRBJ1-1|.
TGTGCCAGCAGTGAAGGCAGTCTCCAGGCTTTCTTT
CASSEGSLQAFF
>TRBV7-2|.|TRBJ2-5|TRBD2
TGTGCCAGCAGCCGTCAGGTACTAGCGGGGACTGTGACCCAGTACTTC
CASSRQVLAGTVTQYF
>TRBV7-9|.|TRBJ2-3|.
TGTGCCAGCAGTTTAGCAGACAGCGACCCGAGCACAGATACGCAGTATTTT
CASSLADSDPSTDTQYF
>TRBV7-9|.|TRBJ2-3|TRBD2
TGTGCCAGCAGCTTTATGCTAGCGGGGGGATCAGATACGCAGTATTTT
CASSFMLAGGSDTQYF
>TRBV27|.|TRBJ2-1|.
TGTGCCAGCAGCCCAGGGGCGAGCGGGGAGAATGAGCAGTTCTTC
CASSPGASGENEQFF
>TRBV5-4|.|TRBJ2-3|TRBD2
TGTGCCAGCAGCTTGTCGTTAGCGGGGGGTTCAGATACGCAGTATTTT
CASSLSLAGGSDTQYF
>TRBV7-9|few|TRBJ1-6|.
TGTGCCAGCAGCTCCCTACAGGGTTCACCCCTCCACTTT
CASSSLQGSPLHF
>TRBV6-5|.|TRBJ1-6|.
TGTGCCAGCAGTGACCGGGAGGGAAATTCACCCCTCCACTTT
CASSDREGNSPLHF
>TRBV29-1|.|TRBJ2-7|TRBD2
TGCAGCGTTGAAACGGGGGGGCCGAACGAGCAGTACTTC
CSVETGGPNEQYF
>TRBV11-2|.|TRBJ2-5|TRBD2
TGTGCCAGCAGCTCAGGACTAGCGGGGCCGGAGACCCAGTACTTC
CASSSGLAGPETQYF
>TRBV5-1|.|TRBJ2-5|.
TGCGCCAGCAGCTTAACCAGACAGGTACAAGAGACCCAGTACTTC
CASSLTRQVQETQYF
>TRBV19|once|TRBJ1-5|.
TGTGCCAGTAGCCCCAGTAATCAGCCCCAGCATTTT
CASSPSNQPQHF
>TRBV4-3|.|TRBJ2-3|.
TGCGCCAGCAGCCAAGATAGGAGTCGAGGGGTGGGACACACCCATACGCAGTATTTT
CASSQDRSRGVGHTHTQYF
>TRBV5-6|once|TRBJ2-5|TRBD2
TGTGCCAGCAGCTCTACCGGGACTAGCGGGGGGGCTCTAAAGAGGACCCAGTACTTC
CASSSTGTSGGALKRTQYF
>TRBV25-1|.|TRBJ1-1|TRBD1
TGTGCCAGCAGACGGTCGAACAGGGGGAACACTGAAGCTTTCTTT
CASRRSNRGNTEAFF
>TRBV6-4|.|TRBJ1-1|TRBD1
TGTGCCAGCAGGGGACAGGGAGGGAACACTGAAGCTTTCTTT
CASRGQGGNTEAFF
>TRBV5-4|few|TRBJ2-5|TRBD2
TGTGCCAGCTCGGGCGGGGGGAACGGTGGGACCCAGTACTTC
CASSGGGNGGTQYF
>TRBV19|.|TRBJ2-7|TRBD2
TGTGCCAGTAGTTGGGCGGGGGGCGACGAGCAGTACTTC
CASSWAGGDEQYF
>TRBV10-3|.|TRBJ1-1|.
TGTGCCATCAGTGATTGGGGGCCTGAAGCTTTCTTT
CAISDWGPEAFF
>TRBV4-3|.|TRBJ1-1|.
TGCGCCAGCAGCCAGGGGGCAGTCCCGAACACTGAAGCTTTCTTT
CASSQGAVPNTEAFF
>TRBV5-1|.|TRBJ2-7|TRBD1
TGCGCCAGCAGCTCCAAACAGGGGGTGACTCCCAGCTCCTACGAGCAGTACTTC
CASSSKQGVTPSSYEQYF
>TRBV13|.|TRBJ2-7|TRBD2
TGTGCCAGCAGCCCCACTAGCGGGGGCTCCTACGAGCAGTACTTC
CASSPTSGGSYEQYF
>TRBV28|.|TRBJ2-6|.
TGTGCCAGCAGCCATCTCGGGGGCTCTGGGGCCAACGTCCTGACTTTC
CASSHLGGSGANVLTF
>TRBV6-1|.|TRBJ2-1|.
TGTGCCAGCAGCCTTAACATTTTGGCCGATGAGCAGTTCTTC
CASSLNILADEQFF
>TRBV7-2|once|TRBJ1-6|.
TGTGCCAGCAGCTCGTACACACATTCGAATAATTCACCCCTCCACTTT
CASSSYTHSNNSPLHF
>TRBV5-4|few|TRBJ1-4|TRBD1
TGTGCCAGCAGTCGATCAGGGGGTAGTGATGAAAAACTGTTTTTT
CASSRSGGSDEKLFF